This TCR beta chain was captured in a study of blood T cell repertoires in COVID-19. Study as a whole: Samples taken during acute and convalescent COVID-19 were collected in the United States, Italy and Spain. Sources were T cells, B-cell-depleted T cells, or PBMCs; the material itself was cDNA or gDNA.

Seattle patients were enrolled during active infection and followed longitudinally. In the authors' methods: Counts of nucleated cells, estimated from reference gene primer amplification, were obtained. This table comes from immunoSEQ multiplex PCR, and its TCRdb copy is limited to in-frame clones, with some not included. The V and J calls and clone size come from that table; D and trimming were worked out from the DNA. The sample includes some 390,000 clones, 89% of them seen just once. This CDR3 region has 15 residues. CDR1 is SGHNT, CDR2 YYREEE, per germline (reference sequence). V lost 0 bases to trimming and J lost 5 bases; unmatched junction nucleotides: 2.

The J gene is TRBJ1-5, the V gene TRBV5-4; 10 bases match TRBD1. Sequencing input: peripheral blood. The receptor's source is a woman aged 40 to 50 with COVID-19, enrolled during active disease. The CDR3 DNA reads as TGTGCCAGCAGCTTGGCCGGGACAGGGGATCAGCCCCAGCATTTT. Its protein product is CASSLAGTGDQPQHF.